This TCR beta chain was recorded in a study of T cells after yellow fever vaccination. Study at large: The authors prepared low-cell-number fractions using SMART-Seq v4 Ultra Low Input.

This clonotype was recorded a few times. Its matching antigen is unknown. V was trimmed by 2 bases and J by 9 bases, leaving 23 bases between them. This CDR3 is built from 17 residues. Germline assignment: CDR1 SGHVS and CDR2 FNYEAQ. TCRdb itself ran the 5' RACE reads through MiXCR, one entry per CDR3 protein. This sample carries some 200,000 distinct CDR3 sequences, approximately 10% of them seen once, and the ten largest clones take 36%. Whole-study findings and limits: FACS-sorted repertoires might harbor abundant contaminating clonotypes from the bulk population.

The rearrangement joins TRBV7-6 to TRBJ2-1, with D possibly being TRBD2 (5 bases). Sequences were derived from CD8+ T cells sorted from PBMCs, sampled 15 days after the yellow fever booster vaccination. The receptor was isolated from a man aged 18-30 years who received the YFV17D yellow fever vaccine. CDR3 in DNA: TGTGCCAGCAGCTTACCCCTCGGACGCACCGAGGCGGGTGAGCAGTTCTTC. The encoded protein is CASSLPLGRTEAGEQFF.